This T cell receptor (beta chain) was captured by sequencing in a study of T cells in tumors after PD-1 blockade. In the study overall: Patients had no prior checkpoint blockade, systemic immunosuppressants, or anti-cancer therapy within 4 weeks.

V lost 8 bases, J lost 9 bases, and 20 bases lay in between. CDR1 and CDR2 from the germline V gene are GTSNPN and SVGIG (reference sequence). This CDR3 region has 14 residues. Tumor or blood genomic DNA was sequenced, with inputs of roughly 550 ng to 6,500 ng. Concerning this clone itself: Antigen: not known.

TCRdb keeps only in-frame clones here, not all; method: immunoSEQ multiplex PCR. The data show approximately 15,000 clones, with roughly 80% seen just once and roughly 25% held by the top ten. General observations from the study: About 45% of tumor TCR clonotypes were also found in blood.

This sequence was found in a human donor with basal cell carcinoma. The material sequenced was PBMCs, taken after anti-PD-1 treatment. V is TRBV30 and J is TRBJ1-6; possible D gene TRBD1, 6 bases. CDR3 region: CALGDTTGGSPLHF. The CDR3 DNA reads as TGTGCCCTTGGGGACACGACCGGGGGTTCACCCCTCCACTTT.